Described below is a single T cell receptor beta chain sequence and its context. Its antigen is not known. The entry originates in a study of T cell responses to AZD1222 COVID-19 vaccine. The germline V gene has CDR1 SGHRS and CDR2 YFSETQ. This CDR3 has 13 amino acids. V was clipped by 3 bases and J by 1 base, with 7 bases between them. Pooled samples include second doses given at about 4 or 12 weeks. Overall study results and limits: Among vaccine-associated CD4 TCRs, coverage spanned spike, with dominance at 160-218 and 743-854. Breadth and depth of Spike-specific TCRs rose after two AZD1222 doses.

The protocol was immunoSEQ multiplex PCR, while the TCRdb copy is restricted to in-frame clones and leaves out a portion. This sample carries about 160,000 clones, over 75% of them seen once, and the ten largest clones take about 4.3%. The source is an adult who received the AZD1222 COVID-19 vaccine. The material was peripheral blood, obtained 28 days after the second AZD1222 dose. The genes are TRBV5-1 and TRBJ1-1; D might be TRBD1 (5 bases). The CDR3 region is CASSSGQNTEAFF. CDR3 DNA: TGCGCCAGCAGCTCAGGACAGAACACTGAAGCTTTCTTT.